This T cell receptor (beta chain) is from a study of cytomegalovirus exposure and HLA in healthy donors. V was clipped by 5 bases and J by 2 bases, with 4 bases between them. The CDR3 extends over 11 amino acids. Germline V gene lookup returns CDR1 SGHRS and CDR2 YFSETQ. The primer mix had 60 Vbeta and 13 Jbeta primers. Assay: immunoSEQ multiplex PCR; the TCRdb copy retains only in-frame clones and omits some. The data show 95,000 to 100,000 clones, 65% to 85% seen once. The rearrangement links TRBV5-1 to TRBJ1-1, with D hard to call. The sample taken for sequencing was PBMCs. The TCR originated in a man between 45 and 60 years old in good health and CMV-seronegative. CDR3 sequence (DNA): TGCGCCAGCAGTATCAACACTGAAGCTTTCTTT. This codes for CASSINTEAFF.